The 2 T cell receptor beta chains in this list originate from one sample, sequenced in a study of T cells in Graves' hyperthyroidism and ophthalmopathy. TCR beta CDR3 region amplification was performed from RNA transcripts. First-round RT-PCR of the TCR CDR3 relied on the HTBI primer set. TCRdb fed the multiplex PCR reads into MiXCR, producing one record per CDR3 protein. The sample has approximately 570,000 distinct CDR3 sequences; just under 20% are singletons. Material: blood. These receptors were taken from a middle-aged man with Graves' ophthalmopathy.

The chain employs TRBV20-1 and TRBJ2-4; TRBD2 might be the D (7 bases). There are 16 residues in the CDR3. Germline lookup yields CDR1 DFQATT and CDR2 SNEGSKA (reference sequence). The ends were cut back, 3 bases at V and 2 bases at J, with 17 bases in the middle. The CDR3 nucleotides read TGCAGTGCTAGCCGGGGGGCTACAAAGACCAAAAACATTCAGTACTTC. Its protein is CSASRGATKTKNIQYF.

In its sample, this clonotype was seen a few times. This rearrangement joins TRBV12-5 to TRBJ2-5; TRBD1 agrees at 9 bases. Germline CDR1 and CDR2: LGHNT and FRNRAP. Trimming at V came to 6 bases and at J to 7 bases, leaving 9 bases not matched to a gene. The CDR3 spans 14 residues. The CDR3 bases are TGTGCTAGTGGAACAGGACAGGGGTTGGGGACCCAGTACTTC. Amino acid sequence: CASGTGQGLGTQYF.